This entry describes one T cell receptor beta chain. Per the germline V gene, CDR1 is SGHVS and CDR2 is FNYEAQ. V shed 2 bases and J shed 6 bases, with 17 bases lying between them. CDR3 size: 16 residues. This record comes from a study of blood T cell repertoires in COVID-19. Profiled with immunoSEQ multiplex PCR; TCRdb holds only in-frame clones, not every one. This repertoire shows roughly 40,000 clones, around 90% found once; its top ten account for roughly 2.8%. Source material: peripheral blood. The J gene is TRBJ1-3, the V gene TRBV7-6, with unresolved D. This receptor was obtained from a man aged 45 to 65 with active COVID-19. The CDR3 DNA follows: TGTGCCAGCAGCTTAATGAGCGATCCCCATCCAAACACCATATATTTT. Translating it yields CASSLMSDPHPNTIYF.